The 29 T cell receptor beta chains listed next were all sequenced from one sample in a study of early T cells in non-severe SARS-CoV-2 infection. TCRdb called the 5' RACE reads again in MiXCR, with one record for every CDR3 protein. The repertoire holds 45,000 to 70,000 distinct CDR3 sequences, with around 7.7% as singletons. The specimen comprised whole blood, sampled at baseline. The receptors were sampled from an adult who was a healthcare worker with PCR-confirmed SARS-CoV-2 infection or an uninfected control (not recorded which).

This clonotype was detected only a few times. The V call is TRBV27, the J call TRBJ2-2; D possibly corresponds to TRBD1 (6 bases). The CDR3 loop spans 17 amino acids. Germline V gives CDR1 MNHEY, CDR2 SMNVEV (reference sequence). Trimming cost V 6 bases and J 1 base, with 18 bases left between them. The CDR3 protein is CASREIWDTENTGELFF. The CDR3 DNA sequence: TGTGCCAGCAGGGAAATTTGGGACACCGAGAACACCGGGGAGCTGTTTTTT.

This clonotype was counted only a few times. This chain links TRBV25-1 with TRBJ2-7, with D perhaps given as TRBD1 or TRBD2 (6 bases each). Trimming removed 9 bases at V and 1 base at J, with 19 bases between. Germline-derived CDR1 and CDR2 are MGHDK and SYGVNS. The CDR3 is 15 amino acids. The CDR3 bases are TGTGCCAGTTCCGGGGACAAGGAGGGGTCCTACGAGCAGTACTTC. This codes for CASSGDKEGSYEQYF.

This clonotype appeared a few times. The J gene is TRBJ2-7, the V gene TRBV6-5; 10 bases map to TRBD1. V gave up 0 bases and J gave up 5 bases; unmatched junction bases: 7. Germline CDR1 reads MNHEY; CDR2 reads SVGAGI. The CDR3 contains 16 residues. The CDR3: CASSYSPGQGRDEQYF. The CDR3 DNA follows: TGTGCCAGCAGTTACTCTCCGGGACAGGGGAGGGACGAGCAGTACTTC.

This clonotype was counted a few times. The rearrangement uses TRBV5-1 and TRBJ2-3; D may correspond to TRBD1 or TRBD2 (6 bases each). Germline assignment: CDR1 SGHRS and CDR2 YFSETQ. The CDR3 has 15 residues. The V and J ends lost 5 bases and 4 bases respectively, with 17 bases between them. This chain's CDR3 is CASRPGLRGADTQYF. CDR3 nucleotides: TGCGCCAGCAGACCCGGGCTGAGGGGGGCAGATACGCAGTATTTT. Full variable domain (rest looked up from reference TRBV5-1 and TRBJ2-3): KAGVTQTPRYLIKTRGQQVTLSCSPISGHRSVSWYQQTPGQGLQFLFEYFSETQRNKGNFPGRFSGRQFSNSRSEMNVSTLELGDSALYLCASRPGLRGADTQYFGPGTRLTVL.

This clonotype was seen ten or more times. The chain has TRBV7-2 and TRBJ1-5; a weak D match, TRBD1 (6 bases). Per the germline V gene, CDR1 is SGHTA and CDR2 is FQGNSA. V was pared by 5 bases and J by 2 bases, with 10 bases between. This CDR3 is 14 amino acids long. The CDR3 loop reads CASSPQGGNQPQHF. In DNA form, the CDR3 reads TGTGCCAGCAGCCCACAGGGAGGCAATCAGCCCCAGCATTTT.

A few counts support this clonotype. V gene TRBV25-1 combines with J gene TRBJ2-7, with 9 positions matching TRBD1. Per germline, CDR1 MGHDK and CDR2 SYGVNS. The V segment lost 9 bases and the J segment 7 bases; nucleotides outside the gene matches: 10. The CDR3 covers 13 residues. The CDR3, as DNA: TGTGCCAGTTTCGGACAGGGGCTACGAGAGCAGTACTTC. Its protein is CASFGQGLREQYF.

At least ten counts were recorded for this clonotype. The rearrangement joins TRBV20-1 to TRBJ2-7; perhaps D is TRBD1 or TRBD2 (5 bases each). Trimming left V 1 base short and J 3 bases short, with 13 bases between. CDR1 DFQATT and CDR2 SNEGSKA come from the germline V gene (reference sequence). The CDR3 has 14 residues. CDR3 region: CSARAVERGYEQYF. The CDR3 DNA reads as TGCAGTGCTAGAGCGGTGGAGAGGGGCTACGAGCAGTACTTC.

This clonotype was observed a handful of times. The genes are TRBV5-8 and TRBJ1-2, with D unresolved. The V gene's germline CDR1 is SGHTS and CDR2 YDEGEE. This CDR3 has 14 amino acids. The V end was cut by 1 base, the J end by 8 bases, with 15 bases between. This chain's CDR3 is CASSLRFRVHGYTF. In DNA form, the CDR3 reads TGTGCCAGCAGCTTGCGTTTCCGGGTTCACGGCTACACCTTC.

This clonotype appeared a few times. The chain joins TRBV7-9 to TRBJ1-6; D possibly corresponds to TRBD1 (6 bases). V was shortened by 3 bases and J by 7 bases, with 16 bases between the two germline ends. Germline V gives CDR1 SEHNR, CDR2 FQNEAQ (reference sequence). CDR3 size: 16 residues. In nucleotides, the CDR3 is TGTGCCAGCAGCTTCAGAACCCCGGACAGCAATTCACCCCTCCACTTT. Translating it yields CASSFRTPDSNSPLHF.

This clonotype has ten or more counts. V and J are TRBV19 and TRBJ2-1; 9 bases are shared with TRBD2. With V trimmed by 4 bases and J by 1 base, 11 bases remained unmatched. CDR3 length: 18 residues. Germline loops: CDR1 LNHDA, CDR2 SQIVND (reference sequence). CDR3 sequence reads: CASSRSSGKEPSYNEQFF. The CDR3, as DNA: TGTGCCAGTAGTAGGTCTAGCGGGAAGGAACCATCCTACAATGAGCAGTTCTTC.

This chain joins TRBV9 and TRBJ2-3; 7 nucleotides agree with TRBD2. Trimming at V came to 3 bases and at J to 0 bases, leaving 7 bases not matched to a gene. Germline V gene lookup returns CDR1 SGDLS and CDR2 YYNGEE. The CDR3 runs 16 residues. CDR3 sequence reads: CASSAGGTTSTDTQYF. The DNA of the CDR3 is TGTGCCAGCAGCGCTGGCGGGACTACAAGCACAGATACGCAGTATTTT.

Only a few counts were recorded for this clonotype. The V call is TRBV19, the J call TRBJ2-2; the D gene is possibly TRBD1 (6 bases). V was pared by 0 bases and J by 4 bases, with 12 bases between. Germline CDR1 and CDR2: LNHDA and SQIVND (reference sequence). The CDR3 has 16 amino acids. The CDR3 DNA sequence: TGTGCCAGTAGTATAGAGGGACAAGTTGTCACCGGGGAGCTGTTTTTT. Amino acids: CASSIEGQVVTGELFF.

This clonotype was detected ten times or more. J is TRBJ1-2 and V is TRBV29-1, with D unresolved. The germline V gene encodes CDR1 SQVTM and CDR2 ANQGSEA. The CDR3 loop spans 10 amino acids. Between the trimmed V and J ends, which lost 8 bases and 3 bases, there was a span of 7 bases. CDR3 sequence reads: CSCSDYGYTF. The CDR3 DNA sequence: TGCAGCTGTAGTGACTATGGCTACACCTTC.

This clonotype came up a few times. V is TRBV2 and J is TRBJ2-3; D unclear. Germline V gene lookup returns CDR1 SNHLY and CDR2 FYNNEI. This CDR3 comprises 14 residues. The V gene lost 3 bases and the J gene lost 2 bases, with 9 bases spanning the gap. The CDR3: CASSEGGTTDTQYF. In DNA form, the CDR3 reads TGTGCCAGCAGTGAGGGCGGTACCACAGATACGCAGTATTTT.

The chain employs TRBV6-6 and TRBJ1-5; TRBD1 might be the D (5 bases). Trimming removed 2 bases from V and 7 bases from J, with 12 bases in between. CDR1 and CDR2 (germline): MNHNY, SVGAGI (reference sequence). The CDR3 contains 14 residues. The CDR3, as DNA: TGTGCCAGCAGTTACCCCAGGGTTGTGCAGCCCCAGCATTTT. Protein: CASSYPRVVQPQHF.

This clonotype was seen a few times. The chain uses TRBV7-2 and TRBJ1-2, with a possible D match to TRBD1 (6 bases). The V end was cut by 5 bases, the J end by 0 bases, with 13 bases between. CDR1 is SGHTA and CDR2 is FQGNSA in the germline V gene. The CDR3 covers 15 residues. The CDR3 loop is CASSLNRAANYGYTF. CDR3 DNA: TGTGCCAGCAGCCTAAACAGGGCAGCTAACTATGGCTACACCTTC. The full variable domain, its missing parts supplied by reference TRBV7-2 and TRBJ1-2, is GAGVSQSPSNKVTEKGKDVELRCDPISGHTALYWYRQSLGQGLEFLIYFQGNSAPDKSGLPSDRFSAERTGGSVSTLTIQRTQQEDSAVYLCASSLNRAANYGYTFGSGTRLTVV.

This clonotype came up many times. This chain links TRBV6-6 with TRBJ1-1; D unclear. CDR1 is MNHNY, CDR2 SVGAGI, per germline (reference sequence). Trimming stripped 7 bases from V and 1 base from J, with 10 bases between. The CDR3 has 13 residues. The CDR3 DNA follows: TGTGCCAGCACTTGGGTCAAGAACACTGAAGCTTTCTTT. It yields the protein CASTWVKNTEAFF.

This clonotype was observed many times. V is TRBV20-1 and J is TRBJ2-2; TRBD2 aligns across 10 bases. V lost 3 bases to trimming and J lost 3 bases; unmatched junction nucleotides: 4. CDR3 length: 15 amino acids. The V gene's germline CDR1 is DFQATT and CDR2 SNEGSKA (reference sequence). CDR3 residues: CSASPSGSYTGELFF. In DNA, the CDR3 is TGCAGTGCTAGCCCTAGCGGGAGTTACACCGGGGAGCTGTTTTTT.

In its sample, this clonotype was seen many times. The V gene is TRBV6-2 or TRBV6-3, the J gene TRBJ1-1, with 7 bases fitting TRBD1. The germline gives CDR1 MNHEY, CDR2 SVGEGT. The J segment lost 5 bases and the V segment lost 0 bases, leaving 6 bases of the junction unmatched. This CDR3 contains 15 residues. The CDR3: CASSYSEGGLTEAFF. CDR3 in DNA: TGTGCCAGCAGTTACTCGGAAGGGGGCCTAACTGAAGCTTTCTTT.

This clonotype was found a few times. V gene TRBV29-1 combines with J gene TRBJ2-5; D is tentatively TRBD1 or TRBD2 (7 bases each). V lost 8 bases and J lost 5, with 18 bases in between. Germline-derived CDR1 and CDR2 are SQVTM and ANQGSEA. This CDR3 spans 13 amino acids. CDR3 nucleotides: TGCAGCACCGACAGGGCGGGAGTGGAGACCCAGTACTTC. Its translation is CSTDRAGVETQYF.

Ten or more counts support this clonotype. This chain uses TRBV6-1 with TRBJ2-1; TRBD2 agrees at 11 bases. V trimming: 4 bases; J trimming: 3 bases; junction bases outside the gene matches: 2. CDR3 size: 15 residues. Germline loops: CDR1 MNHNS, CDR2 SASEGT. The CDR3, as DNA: TGTGCCAGCAGTGTACTAGCGGGAGACTACAATGAGCAGTTCTTC. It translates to CASSVLAGDYNEQFF.

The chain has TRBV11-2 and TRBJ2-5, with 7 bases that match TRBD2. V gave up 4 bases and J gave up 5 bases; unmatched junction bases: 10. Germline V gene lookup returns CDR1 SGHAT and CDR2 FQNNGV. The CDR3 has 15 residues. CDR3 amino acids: CASSSSGVAVETQYF. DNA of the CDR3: TGTGCCAGCAGCTCCAGCGGGGTTGCCGTTGAGACCCAGTACTTC.

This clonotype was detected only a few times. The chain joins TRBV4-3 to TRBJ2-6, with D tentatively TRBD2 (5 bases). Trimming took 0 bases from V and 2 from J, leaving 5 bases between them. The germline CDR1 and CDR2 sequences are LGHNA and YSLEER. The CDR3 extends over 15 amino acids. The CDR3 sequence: CASSQEGAGANVLTF. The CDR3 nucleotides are TGCGCCAGCAGCCAAGAGGGAGCTGGGGCCAACGTCCTGACTTTC.

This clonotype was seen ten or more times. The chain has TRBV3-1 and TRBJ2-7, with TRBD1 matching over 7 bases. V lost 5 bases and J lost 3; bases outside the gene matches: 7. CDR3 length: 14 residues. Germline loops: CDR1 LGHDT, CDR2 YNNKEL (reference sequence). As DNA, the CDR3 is TGTGCCAGCAGCACCGGGACAGCAAGCTACGAGCAGTACTTC. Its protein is CASSTGTASYEQYF.

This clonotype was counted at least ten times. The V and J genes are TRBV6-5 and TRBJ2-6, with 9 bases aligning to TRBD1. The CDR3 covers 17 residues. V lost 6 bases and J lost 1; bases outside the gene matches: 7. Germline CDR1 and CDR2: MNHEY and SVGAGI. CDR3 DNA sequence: TGTGCCAGCAGGGAAGGGACAGGGAAGTCTGGGGCCAACGTCCTGACTTTC. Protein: CASREGTGKSGANVLTF.

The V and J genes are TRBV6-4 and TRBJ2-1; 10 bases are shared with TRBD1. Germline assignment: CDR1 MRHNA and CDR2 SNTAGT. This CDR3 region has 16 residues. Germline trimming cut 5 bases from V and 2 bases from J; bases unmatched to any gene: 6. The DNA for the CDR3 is TGTGCCAGCAGTTCCGGGACAGGGGCCCCCTACAATGAGCAGTTCTTC. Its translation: CASSSGTGAPYNEQFF.

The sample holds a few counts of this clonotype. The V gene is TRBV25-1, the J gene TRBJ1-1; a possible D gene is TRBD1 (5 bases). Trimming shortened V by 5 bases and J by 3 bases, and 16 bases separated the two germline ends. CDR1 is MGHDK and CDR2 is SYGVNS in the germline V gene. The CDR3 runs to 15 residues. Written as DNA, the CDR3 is TGTGCCAGCAGTTCCTCGACAGAAGGGGACACTGAAGCTTTCTTT. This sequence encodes CASSSSTEGDTEAFF.

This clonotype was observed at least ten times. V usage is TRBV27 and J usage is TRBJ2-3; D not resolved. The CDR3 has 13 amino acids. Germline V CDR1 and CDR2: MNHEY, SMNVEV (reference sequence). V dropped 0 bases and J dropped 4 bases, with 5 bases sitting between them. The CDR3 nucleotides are TGTGCCAGCAGTTTATCGTGGGCAGATACGCAGTATTTT. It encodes CASSLSWADTQYF.

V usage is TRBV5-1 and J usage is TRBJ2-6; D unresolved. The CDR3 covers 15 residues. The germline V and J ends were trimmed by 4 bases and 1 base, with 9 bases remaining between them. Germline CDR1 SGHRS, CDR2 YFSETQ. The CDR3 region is CASSPGRSGANVLTF. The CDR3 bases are TGCGCCAGCAGCCCTGGTAGATCTGGGGCCAACGTCCTGACTTTC.